Listed below are T cell receptor beta chains from one sample, sequenced in a study of STAT3 mutations in large granular lymphocyte leukemia. TCRdb's copy holds only in-frame clones and misses some; the assay was immunoSEQ multiplex PCR. The sample shows about 42,000 clones, about 81% of them seen only once. The specimen was PBMCs. The receptors come from a human donor with T large granular lymphocyte leukemia. Some clones in this sample may be carry-over from other donors' samples. The CDR3 runs from the conserved cysteine through the conserved F or W. D genes are given only for firm matches. Some rows mark clone size as missing; the rest say once, few, many or name a class of expanded clone.

len,v_gene,d_gene,j_gene,abundance,CDR3aa,CDR3nt
14,TRBV5-1,.,TRBJ2-6,few,CASSIGVGANVLTF,TGCGCCAGCAGCATAGGGGTTGGGGCCAACGTCCTGACTTTC
11,TRBV28,.,TRBJ1-2,once,CASTWGNGYTF,TGTGCCAGCACCTGGGGAAATGGCTACACCTTC
17,TRBV7-2,.,TRBJ2-2,.,CASSRAGGGPNTGELFF,TGTGCCAGCAGCCGTGCCGGCGGGGGCCCGAACACCGGGGAGCTGTTTTTT
16,TRBV5-6,.,TRBJ1-2,few,CASSLGRWGVDYGYTF,TGTGCCAGCAGCTTGGGACGCTGGGGCGTGGACTATGGCTACACCTTC
15,TRBV11-2,.,TRBJ1-3,.,CASSPGQLYGNTIYF,TGTGCCAGCAGCCCGGGACAACTTTATGGAAACACCATATATTTT
15,TRBV11-2,.,TRBJ1-3,.,CASSNQGLGGNTIYF,TGTGCCAGCAGCAATCAGGGGCTCGGGGGAAACACCATATATTTT
20,TRBV4-2,TRBD2,TRBJ2-3,once,CASSQDKTSGGYSSTDTQYF,TGTGCCAGCAGCCAAGATAAGACGAGCGGGGGTTACTCTAGCACAGATACGCAGTATTTT
14,TRBV5-1,TRBD1,TRBJ1-4,.,CASREQGANEKLFF,TGCGCCAGCAGGGAACAGGGGGCTAATGAAAAACTGTTTTTT
16,TRBV5-6,TRBD2,TRBJ2-1,.,CASSLFGGGSYNEQFF,TGTGCCAGCAGCTTGTTCGGGGGGGGCTCCTACAATGAGCAGTTCTTC
16,TRBV25-1,TRBD1,TRBJ1-2,.,CASSEYRTGGLYGYTF,TGTGCCAGCAGTGAATATCGAACAGGGGGACTCTATGGCTACACCTTC
13,TRBV28,.,TRBJ1-2,.,CASSLDQYYGYTF,TGTGCCAGCAGTTTGGATCAGTACTATGGCTACACCTTC
18,TRBV7-9,TRBD1,TRBJ2-6,.,CASSLGGTGVSGANVLTF,TGTGCCAGCAGCTTAGGAGGGACAGGGGTATCTGGGGCCAACGTCCTGACTTTC
16,TRBV28,TRBD1,TRBJ1-6,.,CASSSFPGQYNSPLHF,TGTGCCAGCAGTTCATTCCCGGGACAGTATAATTCACCCCTCCACTTT
15,TRBV7-8,.,TRBJ1-6,.,CASSLARGNNSPLHF,TGTGCCAGCAGCTTAGCCAGGGGTAATAATTCACCCCTCCACTTT
18,TRBV5-1,.,TRBJ2-6,.,CASSLSGAQDSGANVLTF,TGCGCCAGCAGCCTGTCCGGGGCGCAAGACTCTGGGGCCAACGTCCTGACTTTC
15,TRBV27,.,TRBJ1-6,.,CASSLLDNQNSPLHF,TGTGCCAGCAGTTTACTGGACAATCAGAATTCACCCCTCCACTTT